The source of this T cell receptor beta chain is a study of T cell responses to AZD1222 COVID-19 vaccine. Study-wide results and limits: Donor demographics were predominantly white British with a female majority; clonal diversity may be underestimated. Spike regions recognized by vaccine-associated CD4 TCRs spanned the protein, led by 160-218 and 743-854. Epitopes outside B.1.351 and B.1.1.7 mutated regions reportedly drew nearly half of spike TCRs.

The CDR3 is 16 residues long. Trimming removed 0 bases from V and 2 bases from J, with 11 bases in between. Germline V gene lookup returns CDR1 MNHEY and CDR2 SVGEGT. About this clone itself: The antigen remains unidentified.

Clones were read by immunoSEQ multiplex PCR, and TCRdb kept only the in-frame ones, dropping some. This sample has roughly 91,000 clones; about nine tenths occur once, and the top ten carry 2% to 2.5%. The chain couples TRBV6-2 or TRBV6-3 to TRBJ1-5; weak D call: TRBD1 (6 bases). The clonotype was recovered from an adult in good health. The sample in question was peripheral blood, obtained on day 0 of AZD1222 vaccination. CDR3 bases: TGTGCCAGCAGTTACTCTGCGGGGGCAGGCAATCAGCCCCAGCATTTT. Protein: CASSYSAGAGNQPQHF.